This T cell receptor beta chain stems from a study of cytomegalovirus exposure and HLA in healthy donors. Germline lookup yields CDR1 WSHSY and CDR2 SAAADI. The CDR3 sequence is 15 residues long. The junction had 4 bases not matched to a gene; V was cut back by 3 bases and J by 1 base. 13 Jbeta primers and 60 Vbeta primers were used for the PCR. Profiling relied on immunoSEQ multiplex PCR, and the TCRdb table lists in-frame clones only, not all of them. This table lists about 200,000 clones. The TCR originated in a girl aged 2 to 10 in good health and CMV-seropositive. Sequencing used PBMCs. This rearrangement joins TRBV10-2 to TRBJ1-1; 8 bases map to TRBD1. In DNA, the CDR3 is TGCGCCAGCAGTGACCAGGGGGCATGGAACACTGAAGCTTTCTTT. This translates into CASSDQGAWNTEAFF.